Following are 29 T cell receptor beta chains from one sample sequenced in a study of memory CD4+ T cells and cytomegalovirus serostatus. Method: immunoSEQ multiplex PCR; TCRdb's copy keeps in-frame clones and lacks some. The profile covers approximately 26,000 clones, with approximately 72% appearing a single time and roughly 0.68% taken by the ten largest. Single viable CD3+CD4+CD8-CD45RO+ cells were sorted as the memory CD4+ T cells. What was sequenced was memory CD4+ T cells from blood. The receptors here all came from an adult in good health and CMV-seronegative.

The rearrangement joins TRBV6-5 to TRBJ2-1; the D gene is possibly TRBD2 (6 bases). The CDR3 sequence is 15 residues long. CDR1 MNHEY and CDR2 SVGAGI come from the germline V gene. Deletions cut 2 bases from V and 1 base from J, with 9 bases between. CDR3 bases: TGTGCCAGCAGTTACGCTAGCGTATCCTACAATGAGCAGTTCTTC. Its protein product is CASSYASVSYNEQFF.

The chain's CDR3 is CASSPSGQRDGYTF. The DNA of the CDR3 is TGTGCCAGCAGCCCTAGTGGACAGCGGGATGGCTACACCTTC. The V and J genes are TRBV5-5 and TRBJ1-2; a weak D match, TRBD1 (6 bases). This CDR3 is 14 amino acids long. V lost 4 bases and J 6 bases, leaving 16 bases between the germline ends. Germline V lookup: CDR1 SGHKS, CDR2 YYEKEE (reference sequence).

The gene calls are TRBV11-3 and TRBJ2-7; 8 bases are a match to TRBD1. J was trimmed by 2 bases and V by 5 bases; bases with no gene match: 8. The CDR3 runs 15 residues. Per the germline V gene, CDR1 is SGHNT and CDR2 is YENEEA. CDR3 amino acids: CASSPQQGGTYEQYF. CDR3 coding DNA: TGTGCCAGCAGCCCACAACAGGGGGGCACCTACGAGCAGTACTTC.

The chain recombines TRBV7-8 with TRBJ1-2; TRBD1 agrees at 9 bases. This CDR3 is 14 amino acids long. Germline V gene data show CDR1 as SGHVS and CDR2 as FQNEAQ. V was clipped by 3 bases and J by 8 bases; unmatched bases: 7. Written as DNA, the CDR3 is TGTGCCAGCAGCTTGCTACAGGGGGCGAAGGGCTACACCTTC. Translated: CASSLLQGAKGYTF.

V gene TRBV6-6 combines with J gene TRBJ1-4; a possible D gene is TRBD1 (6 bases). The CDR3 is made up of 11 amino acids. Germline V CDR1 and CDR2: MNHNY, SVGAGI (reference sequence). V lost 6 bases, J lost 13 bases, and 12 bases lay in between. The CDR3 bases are TGTGCCAGCAGGCGACAGGCCTCACTGTTTTTT. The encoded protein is CASRRQASLFF.

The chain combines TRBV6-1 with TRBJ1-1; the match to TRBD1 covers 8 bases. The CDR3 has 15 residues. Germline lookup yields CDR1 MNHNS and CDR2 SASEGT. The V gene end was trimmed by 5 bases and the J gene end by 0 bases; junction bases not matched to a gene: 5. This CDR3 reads CASSPGTGVNTEAFF. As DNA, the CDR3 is TGTGCCAGCAGTCCAGGGACAGGAGTGAACACTGAAGCTTTCTTT.

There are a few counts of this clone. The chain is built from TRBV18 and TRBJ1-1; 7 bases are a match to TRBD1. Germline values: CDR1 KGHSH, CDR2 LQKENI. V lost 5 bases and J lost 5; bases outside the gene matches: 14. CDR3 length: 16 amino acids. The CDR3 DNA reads TGTGCCAGCTCAAGCGTGAGACAGGGCGGTCGGACTGAAGCTTTCTTT. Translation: CASSSVRQGGRTEAFF.

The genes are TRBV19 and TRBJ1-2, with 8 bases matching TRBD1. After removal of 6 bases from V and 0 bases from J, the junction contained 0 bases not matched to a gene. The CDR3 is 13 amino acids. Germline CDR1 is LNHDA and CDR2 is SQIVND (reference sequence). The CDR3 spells CASRGQANYGYTF. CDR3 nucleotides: TGTGCCAGTAGGGGACAGGCTAACTATGGCTACACCTTC.

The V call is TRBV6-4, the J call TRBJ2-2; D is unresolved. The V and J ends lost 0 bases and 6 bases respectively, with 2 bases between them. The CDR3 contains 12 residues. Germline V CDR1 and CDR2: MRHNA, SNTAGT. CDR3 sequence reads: CASSDSPGELFF. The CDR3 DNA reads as TGTGCCAGCAGTGACTCCCCCGGGGAGCTGTTTTTT.

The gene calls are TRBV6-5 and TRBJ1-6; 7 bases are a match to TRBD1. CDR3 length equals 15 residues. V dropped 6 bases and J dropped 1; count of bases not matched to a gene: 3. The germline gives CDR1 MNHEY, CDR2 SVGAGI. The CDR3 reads CASSEQGSYNSPLHF. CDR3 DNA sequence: TGTGCCAGCAGCGAACAGGGGTCCTATAATTCACCCCTCCACTTT.

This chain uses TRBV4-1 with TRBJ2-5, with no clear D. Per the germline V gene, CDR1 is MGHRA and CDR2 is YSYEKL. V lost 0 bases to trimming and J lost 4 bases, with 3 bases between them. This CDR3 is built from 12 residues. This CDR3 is CASSQEGETQYF. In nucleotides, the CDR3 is TGCGCCAGCAGCCAAGAAGGAGAGACCCAGTACTTC.

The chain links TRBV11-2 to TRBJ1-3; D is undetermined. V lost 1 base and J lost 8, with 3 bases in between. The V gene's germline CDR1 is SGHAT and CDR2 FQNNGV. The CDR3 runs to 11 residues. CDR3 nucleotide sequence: TGTGCCAGCAGCTTAGGAGACACCATATATTTT. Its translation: CASSLGDTIYF.

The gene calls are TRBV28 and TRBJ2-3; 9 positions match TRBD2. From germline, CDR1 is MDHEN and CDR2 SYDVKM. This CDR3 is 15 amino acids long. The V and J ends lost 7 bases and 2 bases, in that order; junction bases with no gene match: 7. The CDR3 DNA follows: TGTGCCAGCAATCCGGCGGGGGGGCACACAGATACGCAGTATTTT. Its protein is CASNPAGGHTDTQYF.

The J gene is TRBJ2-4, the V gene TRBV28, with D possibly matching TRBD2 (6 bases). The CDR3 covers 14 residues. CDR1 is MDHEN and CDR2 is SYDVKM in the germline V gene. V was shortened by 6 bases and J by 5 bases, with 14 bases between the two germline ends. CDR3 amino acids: CASRDPGDQNIQYF. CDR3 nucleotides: TGTGCCAGCAGAGATCCGGGAGACCAAAACATTCAGTACTTC.

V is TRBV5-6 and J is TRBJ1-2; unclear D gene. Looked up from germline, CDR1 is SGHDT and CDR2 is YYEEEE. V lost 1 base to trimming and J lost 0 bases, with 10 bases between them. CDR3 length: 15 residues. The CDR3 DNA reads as TGTGCCAGCAGCTTGCGAAGTATCCCTAACTATGGCTACACCTTC. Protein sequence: CASSLRSIPNYGYTF. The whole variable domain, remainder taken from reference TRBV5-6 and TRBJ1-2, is DAGVTQSPTHLIKTRGQQVTLRCSPKSGHDTVSWYQQALGQGPQFIFQYYEEEERQRGNFPDRFSGHQFPNYSSELNVNALLLGDSALYLCASSLRSIPNYGYTFGSGTRLTVV.

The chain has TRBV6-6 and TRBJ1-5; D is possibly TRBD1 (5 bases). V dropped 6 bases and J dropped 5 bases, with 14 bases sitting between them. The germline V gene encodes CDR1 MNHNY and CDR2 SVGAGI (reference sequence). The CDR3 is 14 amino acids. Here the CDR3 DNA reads TGTGCCAGCAGCCCGGGGGAGAGACATCAGCCCCAGCATTTT. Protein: CASSPGERHQPQHF.

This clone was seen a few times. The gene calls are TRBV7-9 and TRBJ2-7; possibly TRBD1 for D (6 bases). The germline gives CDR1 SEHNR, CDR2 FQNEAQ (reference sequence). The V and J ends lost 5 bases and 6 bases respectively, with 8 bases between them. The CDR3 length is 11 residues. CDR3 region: CASSPGVEQYF. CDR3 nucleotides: TGTGCCAGCAGCCCAGGGGTCGAGCAGTACTTC.

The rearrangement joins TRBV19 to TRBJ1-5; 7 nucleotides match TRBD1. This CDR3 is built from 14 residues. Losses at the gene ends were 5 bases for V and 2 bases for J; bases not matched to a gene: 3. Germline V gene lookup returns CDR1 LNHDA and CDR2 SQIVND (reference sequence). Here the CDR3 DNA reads TGTGCCAGTAGTTCAGACAGGGGCAATCAGCCCCAGCATTTT. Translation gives CASSSDRGNQPQHF.

The CDR3 nucleotides read TGTGCCAGCAGCTTAGAGCGGGTCAGTGAAAAACTGTTTTTT. Its protein product is CASSLERVSEKLFF. This sequence joins TRBV11-2 and TRBJ1-4; D remains ambiguous. The V gene lost 0 bases and the J gene lost 7 bases, with 9 bases spanning the gap. This CDR3 spans 14 amino acids. Germline CDR1 and CDR2: SGHAT and FQNNGV.

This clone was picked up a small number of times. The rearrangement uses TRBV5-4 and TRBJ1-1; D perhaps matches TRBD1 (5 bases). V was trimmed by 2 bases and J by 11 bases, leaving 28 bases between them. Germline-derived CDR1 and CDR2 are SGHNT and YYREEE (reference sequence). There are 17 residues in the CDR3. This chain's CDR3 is CASSLGEGAFELRYAFF. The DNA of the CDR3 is TGTGCCAGCAGCTTAGGGGAAGGGGCGTTCGAACTGAGGTATGCTTTCTTT.

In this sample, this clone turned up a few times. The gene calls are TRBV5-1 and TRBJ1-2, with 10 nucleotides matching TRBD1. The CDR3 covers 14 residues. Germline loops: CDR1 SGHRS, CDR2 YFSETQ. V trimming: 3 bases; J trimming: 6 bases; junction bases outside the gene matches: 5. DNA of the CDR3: TGCGCCAGCAGCTCGACAGGGGGCCTTAATGGCTACACCTTC. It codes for CASSSTGGLNGYTF.

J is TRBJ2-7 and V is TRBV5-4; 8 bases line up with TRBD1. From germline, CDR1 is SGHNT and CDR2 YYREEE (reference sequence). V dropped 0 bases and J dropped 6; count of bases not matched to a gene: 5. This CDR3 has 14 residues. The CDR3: CASSLGDRGGEQYF. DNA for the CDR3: TGTGCCAGCAGCTTGGGAGACAGGGGCGGCGAGCAGTACTTC.

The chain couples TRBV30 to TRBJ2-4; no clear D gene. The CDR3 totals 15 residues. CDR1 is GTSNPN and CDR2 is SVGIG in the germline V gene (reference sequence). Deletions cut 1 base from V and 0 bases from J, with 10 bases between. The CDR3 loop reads CAWSEQSLAKNIQYF. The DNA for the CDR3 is TGTGCCTGGAGTGAACAGAGTTTAGCCAAAAACATTCAGTACTTC.

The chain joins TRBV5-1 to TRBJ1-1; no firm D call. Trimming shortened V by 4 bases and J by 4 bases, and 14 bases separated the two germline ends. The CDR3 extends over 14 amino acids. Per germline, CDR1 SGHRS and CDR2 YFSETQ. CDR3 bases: TGCGCCAGCAGCCGTACAGAACGGGGCACTGAAGCTTTCTTT. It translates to CASSRTERGTEAFF.

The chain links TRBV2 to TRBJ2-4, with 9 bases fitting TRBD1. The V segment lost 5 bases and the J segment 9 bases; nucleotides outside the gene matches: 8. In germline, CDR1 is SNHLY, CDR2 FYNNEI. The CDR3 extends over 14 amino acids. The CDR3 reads CASSRDREIGIQYF. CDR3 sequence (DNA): TGTGCCAGCAGTAGGGACAGGGAGATAGGCATTCAGTACTTC.

The CDR3 is CASIRTVTNYGYTF. The CDR3 DNA reads TGTGCCAGCATCCGGACAGTAACTAACTATGGCTACACCTTC. The chain links TRBV6-1 to TRBJ1-2, with TRBD1 as a possible D gene (6 bases). V was pared by 7 bases and J by 0 bases, with 12 bases between. Germline CDR1 reads MNHNS; CDR2 reads SASEGT. The CDR3 contains 14 residues.

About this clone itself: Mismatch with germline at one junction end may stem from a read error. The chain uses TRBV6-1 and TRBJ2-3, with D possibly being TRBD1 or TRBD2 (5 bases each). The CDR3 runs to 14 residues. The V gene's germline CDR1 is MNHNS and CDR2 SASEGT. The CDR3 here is CASSESPGAARRSF. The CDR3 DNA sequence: TGTGCCAGCAGTGAATCGCCCGGGGCCGCACGTAGAAGCTTT.

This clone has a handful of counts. CDR3 region: CASSLGRRSGGASYNEQFF. The CDR3, as DNA: TGCGCCAGCAGCTTGGGTCGGAGAAGCGGGGGGGCCTCCTACAATGAGCAGTTCTTC. J is TRBJ2-1 and V is TRBV5-1; 10 nucleotides line up with TRBD2. V lost 0 bases, J lost 0 bases, and 9 bases stayed unmatched. Germline assignment: CDR1 SGHRS and CDR2 YFSETQ. The CDR3 loop spans 19 amino acids.

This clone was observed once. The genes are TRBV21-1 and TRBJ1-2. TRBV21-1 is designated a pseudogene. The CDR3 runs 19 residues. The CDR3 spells CASSKKGQGERTVNYGYTF. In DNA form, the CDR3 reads TGTGCCAGCAGCAAAAAAGGGCAGGGAGAAAGAACCGTTAACTATGGCTACACCTTC.